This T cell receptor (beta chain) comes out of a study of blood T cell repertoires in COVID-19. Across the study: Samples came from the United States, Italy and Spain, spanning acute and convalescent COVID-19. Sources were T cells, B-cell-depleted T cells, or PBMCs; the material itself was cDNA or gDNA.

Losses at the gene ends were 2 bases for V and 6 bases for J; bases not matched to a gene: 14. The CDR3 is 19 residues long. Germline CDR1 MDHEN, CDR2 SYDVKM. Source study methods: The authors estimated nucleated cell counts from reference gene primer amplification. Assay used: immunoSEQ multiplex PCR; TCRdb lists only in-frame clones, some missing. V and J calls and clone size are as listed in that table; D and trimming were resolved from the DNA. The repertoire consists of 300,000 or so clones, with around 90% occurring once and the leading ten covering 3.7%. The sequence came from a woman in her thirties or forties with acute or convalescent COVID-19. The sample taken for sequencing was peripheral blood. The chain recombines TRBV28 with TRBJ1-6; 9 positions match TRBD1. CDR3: CASSLRLFFGDRANSPLHF. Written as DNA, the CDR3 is TGTGCCAGCAGTTTAAGACTATTCTTCGGGGACAGGGCTAATTCACCCCTCCACTTT.